Sequencing of this T cell receptor beta chain was carried out in a study of OX40 agonist ivuxolimab in advanced cancers. Regarding the study as a whole: The study observed clonal expansion of CD4+ and CD8+ blood T cells by week 6 at 0.1 to 3.0 mg/kg.

With respect to this clone: Its specificity is not known.

V shed 5 bases and J 6 bases; nucleotides not matched to a gene: 6. Germline loops: CDR1 MDHEN, CDR2 SYDVKM. The CDR3 runs 15 residues. The assay was immunoSEQ multiplex PCR, and TCRdb's table has in-frame clones only and misses some. The table records tens of thousands of clones, 85% to 95% of them present only once. This material consisted of CD4+ or CD8+ T cells sorted from blood, taken in a trial of the OX40 agonist ivuxolimab. The sequence derives from an adult with an advanced solid tumor such as melanoma, head and neck, liver or kidney cancer. The chain couples TRBV28 to TRBJ2-1, with TRBD2 matching 11 bases. The CDR3: CASSELAGVSNEQFF. The CDR3 coding sequence is TGTGCCAGCAGTGAACTAGCGGGAGTCTCCAATGAGCAGTTCTTC.